These 7 T cell receptor beta chains originate from one sample sequenced in a study of shared clonotypes between healthy human individuals. The assay was immunoSEQ multiplex PCR, and TCRdb's table has in-frame clones only and misses some. The sample consists of about a million clones, around 77% of them appearing once. Material: memory CD4+ T cells from PBMCs. As to subset: CD45RA-negative fraction. These receptors were collected from a man aged 18 to 35 in good health. Some clones in this sample may be carry-over from other donors' samples.

Note on this clone: Different DNA sequences within this sample yield the same CDR3. J is TRBJ2-7 and V is TRBV9; TRBD1 or TRBD2 may be the D gene (6 bases each). In germline, CDR1 is SGDLS, CDR2 YYNGEE. V lost 2 bases and J lost 5, with 14 bases in between. CDR3 length: 14 residues. The CDR3 loop is CASSVDGGRDEQYF. The DNA for the CDR3 is TGTGCCAGCAGCGTGGATGGGGGGCGCGACGAGCAGTACTTC.

The V call is TRBV4-1, the J call TRBJ2-3; D gene ambiguous. The CDR3 sequence is 15 residues long. V lost 2 bases, J lost 1 base, and 10 bases lay in between. In germline, CDR1 is MGHRA, CDR2 YSYEKL. The CDR3 region has the DNA TGCGCCAGCAGCCAAACAAAACTTGGCACAGATACGCAGTATTTT. Its protein product is CASSQTKLGTDTQYF.

This clone has ten or more counts. V is TRBV11-3 and J is TRBJ2-7; D is uncertain. V was shortened by 4 bases and J by 3 bases, with 10 bases between the two germline ends. CDR1 and CDR2 (germline): SGHNT, YENEEA. This CDR3 is 13 amino acids long. CDR3 DNA: TGTGCCAGCAGCTGGATTCGTGACTACGAGCAGTACTTC. Protein product: CASSWIRDYEQYF.

The chain joins TRBV5-4 to TRBJ1-5, with a possible D match to TRBD1 (6 bases). Germline V gene data show CDR1 as SGHNT and CDR2 as YYREEE (reference sequence). This CDR3 is 13 amino acids long. V gave up 6 bases and J gave up 1 base, with 8 bases separating them. The CDR3 here is CASKGGSNQPQHF. DNA of the CDR3: TGTGCCAGCAAGGGGGGCAGCAATCAGCCCCAGCATTTT.

The rearrangement joins TRBV4-2 to TRBJ2-4, with D perhaps TRBD1 or TRBD2 (5 bases each). The V end lost 4 bases, the J end lost 0 bases, and 16 bases lay between the germline ends. CDR3 length equals 17 residues. Germline values: CDR1 LGHNA, CDR2 YNFKEQ. In nucleotides, the CDR3 is TGTGCCAGCAGCCCAGGGACCTTATACCTAGCCAAAAACATTCAGTACTTC. This sequence encodes CASSPGTLYLAKNIQYF.

About this clone: A much larger clone differs by one base, so this may be a read error. Other DNA sequences within the sample encode an identical CDR3. The chain joins TRBV27 to TRBJ1-4; D remains ambiguous. V was clipped by 1 base and J by 0 bases, with 6 bases between them. The CDR3 spans 15 residues. Germline V gives CDR1 MNHEY, CDR2 SMNVEV (reference sequence). The CDR3 spells CASSLLGATNEKLFF. CDR3 in DNA: TGTGCCAGCAGTTTATTGGGAGCAACTAATGAAAAACTGTTTTTT.

The rearrangement joins TRBV18 to TRBJ2-7; 7 bases line up with TRBD1. The trim removed 0 bases at V and 12 bases at J, leaving 8 bases unmatched. The CDR3 runs to 13 residues. Germline V CDR1 and CDR2: KGHSH, LQKENI. For the CDR3, the DNA is TGTGCCAGCTCACCACCGGGACAGCTCACGGGGTACTTC. Its protein is CASSPPGQLTGYF.